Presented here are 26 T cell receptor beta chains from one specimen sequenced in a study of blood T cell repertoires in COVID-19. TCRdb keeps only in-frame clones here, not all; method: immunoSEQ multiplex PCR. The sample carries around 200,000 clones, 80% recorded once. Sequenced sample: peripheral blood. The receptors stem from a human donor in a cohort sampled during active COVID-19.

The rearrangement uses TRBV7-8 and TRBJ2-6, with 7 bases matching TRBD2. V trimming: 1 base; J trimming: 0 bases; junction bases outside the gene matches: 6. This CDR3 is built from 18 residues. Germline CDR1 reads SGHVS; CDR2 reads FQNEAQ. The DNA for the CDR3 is TGTGCCAGCAGCTTAGAAGCGGGACCGATCTCTGGGGCCAACGTCCTGACTTTC. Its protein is CASSLEAGPISGANVLTF.

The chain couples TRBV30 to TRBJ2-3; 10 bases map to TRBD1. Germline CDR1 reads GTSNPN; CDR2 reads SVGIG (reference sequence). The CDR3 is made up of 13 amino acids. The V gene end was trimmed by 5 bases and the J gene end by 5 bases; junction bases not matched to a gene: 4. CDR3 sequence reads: CAWGQGVGDTQYF. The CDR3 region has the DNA TGTGCCTGGGGACAGGGGGTCGGAGATACGCAGTATTTT.

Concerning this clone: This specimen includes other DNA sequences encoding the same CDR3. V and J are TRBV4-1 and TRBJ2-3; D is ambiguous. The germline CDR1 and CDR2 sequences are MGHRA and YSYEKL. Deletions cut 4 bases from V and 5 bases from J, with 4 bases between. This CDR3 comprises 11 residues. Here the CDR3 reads CASSRRDTQYF. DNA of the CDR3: TGCGCCAGCAGCCGTCGAGATACGCAGTATTTT.

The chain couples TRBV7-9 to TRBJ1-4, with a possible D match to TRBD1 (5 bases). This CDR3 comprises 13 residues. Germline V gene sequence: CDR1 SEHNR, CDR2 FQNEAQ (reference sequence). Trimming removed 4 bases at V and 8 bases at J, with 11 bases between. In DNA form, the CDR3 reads TGTGCCAGCAGCTCTCGACAGAGCGAAAAACTGTTTTTT. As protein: CASSSRQSEKLFF. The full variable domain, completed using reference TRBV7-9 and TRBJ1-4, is DTGVSQNPRHKITKRGQNVTFRCDPISEHNRLYWYRQTLGQGPEFLTYFQNEAQLEKSRLLSDRFSAERPKGSFSTLEIQRTEQGDSAMYLCASSSRQSEKLFFGSGTQLSVL.

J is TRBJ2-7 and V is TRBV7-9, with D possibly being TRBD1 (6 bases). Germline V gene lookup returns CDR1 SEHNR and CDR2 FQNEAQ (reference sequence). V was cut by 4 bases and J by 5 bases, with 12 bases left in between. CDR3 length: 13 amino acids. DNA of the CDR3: TGTGCCAGCAGCTCACAGGGTATCCACGAGCAGTACTTC. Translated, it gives CASSSQGIHEQYF. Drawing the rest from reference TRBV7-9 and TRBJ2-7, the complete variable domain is DTGVSQNPRHKITKRGQNVTFRCDPISEHNRLYWYRQTLGQGPEFLTYFQNEAQLEKSRLLSDRFSAERPKGSFSTLEIQRTEQGDSAMYLCASSSQGIHEQYFGPGTRLTVT.

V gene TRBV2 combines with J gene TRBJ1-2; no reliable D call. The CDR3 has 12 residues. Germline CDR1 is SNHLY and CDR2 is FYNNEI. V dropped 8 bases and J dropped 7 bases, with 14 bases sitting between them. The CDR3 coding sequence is TGTGCCAGCGACCCGGGGTCCTCTGGCTACACCTTC. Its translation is CASDPGSSGYTF.

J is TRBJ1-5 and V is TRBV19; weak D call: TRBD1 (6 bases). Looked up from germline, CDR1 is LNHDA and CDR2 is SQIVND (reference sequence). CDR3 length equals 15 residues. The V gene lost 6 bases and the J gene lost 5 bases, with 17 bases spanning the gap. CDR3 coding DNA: TGTGCCAGTAGGGCACAGGGCGCCGGGGATCAGCCCCAGCATTTT. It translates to CASRAQGAGDQPQHF.

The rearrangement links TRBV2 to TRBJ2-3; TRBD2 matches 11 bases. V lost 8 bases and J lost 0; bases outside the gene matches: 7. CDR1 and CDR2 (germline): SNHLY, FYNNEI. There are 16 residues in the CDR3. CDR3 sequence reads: CASGGGLAVSTDTQYF. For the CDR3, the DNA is TGTGCCAGCGGGGGGGGACTAGCGGTTAGCACAGATACGCAGTATTTT.

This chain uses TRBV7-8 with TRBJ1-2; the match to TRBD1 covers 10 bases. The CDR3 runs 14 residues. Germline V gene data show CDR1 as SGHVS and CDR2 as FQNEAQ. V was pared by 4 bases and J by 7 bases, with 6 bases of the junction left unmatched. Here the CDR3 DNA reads TGTGCCAGCAGCTCTACGGGACAGGGGCCTGGCTACACCTTC. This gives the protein CASSSTGQGPGYTF.

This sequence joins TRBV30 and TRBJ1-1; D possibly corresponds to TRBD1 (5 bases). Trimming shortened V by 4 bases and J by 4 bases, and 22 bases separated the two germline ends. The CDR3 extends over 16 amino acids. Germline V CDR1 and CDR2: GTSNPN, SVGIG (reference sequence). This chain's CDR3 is CAWKKGDRVRSTEAFF. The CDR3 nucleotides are TGTGCCTGGAAAAAAGGGGATCGGGTGAGGAGCACTGAAGCTTTCTTT.

The chain's CDR3 is CAWSTDRAHEQYF. Here the CDR3 DNA reads TGTGCCTGGAGCACTGACAGGGCCCACGAGCAGTACTTC. The chain links TRBV30 to TRBJ2-7, with TRBD1 identical over 7 bases. This CDR3 region has 13 residues. CDR1 is GTSNPN and CDR2 is SVGIG in the germline V gene (reference sequence). Trimming at V came to 3 bases and at J to 5 bases, leaving 7 bases not matched to a gene.

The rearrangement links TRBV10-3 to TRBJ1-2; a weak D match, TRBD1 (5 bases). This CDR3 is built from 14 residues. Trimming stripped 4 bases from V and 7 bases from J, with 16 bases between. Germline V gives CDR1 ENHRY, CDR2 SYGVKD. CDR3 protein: CAISVAGPSGGYTF. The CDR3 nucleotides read TGTGCCATCAGTGTCGCGGGACCGTCGGGTGGCTACACCTTC.

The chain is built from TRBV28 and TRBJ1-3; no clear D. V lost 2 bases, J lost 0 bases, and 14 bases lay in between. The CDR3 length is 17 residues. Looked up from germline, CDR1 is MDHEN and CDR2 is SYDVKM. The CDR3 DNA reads TGTGCCAGCAGTTTACCCTTGACTGGTGTCTCTGGAAACACCATATATTTT. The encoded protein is CASSLPLTGVSGNTIYF.

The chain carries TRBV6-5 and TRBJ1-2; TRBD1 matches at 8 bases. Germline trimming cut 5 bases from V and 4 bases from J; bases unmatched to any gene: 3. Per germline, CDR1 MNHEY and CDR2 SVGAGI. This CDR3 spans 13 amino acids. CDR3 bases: TGTGCCAGCAGTCCACAGGGGGGCTATGGCTACACCTTC. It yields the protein CASSPQGGYGYTF.

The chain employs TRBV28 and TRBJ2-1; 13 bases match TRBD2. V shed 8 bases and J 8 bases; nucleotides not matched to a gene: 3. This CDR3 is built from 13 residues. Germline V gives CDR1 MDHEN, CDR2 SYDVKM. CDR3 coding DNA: TGTGCCAGCGGACTAGCGGGAGCCCATGAGCAGTTCTTC. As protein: CASGLAGAHEQFF.

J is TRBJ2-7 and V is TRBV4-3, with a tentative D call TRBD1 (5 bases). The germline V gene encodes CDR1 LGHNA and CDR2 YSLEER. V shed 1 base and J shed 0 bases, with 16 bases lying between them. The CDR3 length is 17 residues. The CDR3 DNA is TGCGCCAGCAGCCAAGGATTTGGGCAGGGCTCCTCCTACGAGCAGTACTTC. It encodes CASSQGFGQGSSYEQYF.

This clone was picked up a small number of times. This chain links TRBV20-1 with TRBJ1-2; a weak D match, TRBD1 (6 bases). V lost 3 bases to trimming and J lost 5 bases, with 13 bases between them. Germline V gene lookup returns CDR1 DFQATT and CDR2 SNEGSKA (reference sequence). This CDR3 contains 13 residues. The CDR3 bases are TGCAGTGCTAGTCGGCAGGGGATATATGGCTACACCTTC. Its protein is CSASRQGIYGYTF.

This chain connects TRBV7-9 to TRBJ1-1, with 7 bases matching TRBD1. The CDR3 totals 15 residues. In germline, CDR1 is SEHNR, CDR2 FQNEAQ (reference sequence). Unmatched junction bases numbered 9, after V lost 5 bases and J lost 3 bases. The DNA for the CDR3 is TGTGCCAGCAGCCATAGACAGGGCTGGGACACTGAAGCTTTCTTT. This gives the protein CASSHRQGWDTEAFF.

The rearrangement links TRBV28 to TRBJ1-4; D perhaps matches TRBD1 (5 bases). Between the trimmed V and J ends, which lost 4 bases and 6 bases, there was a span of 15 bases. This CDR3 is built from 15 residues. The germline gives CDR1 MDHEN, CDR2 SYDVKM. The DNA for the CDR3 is TGTGCCAGCAGTTCCCCCGGGGGAGGGTATGAAAAACTGTTTTTT. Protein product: CASSSPGGGYEKLFF.

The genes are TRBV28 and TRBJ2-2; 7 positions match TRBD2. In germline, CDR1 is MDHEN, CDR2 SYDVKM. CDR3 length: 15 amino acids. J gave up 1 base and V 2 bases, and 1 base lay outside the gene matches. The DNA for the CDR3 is TGTGCCAGCAGTTTACCGGGGGGGAACACCGGGGAGCTGTTTTTT. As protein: CASSLPGGNTGELFF.

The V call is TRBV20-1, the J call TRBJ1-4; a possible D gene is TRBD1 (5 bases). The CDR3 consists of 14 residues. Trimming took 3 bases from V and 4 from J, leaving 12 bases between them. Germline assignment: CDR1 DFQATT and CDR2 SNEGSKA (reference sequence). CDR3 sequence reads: CSASGGAVNEKLFF. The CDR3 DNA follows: TGCAGTGCTAGTGGCGGGGCAGTTAATGAAAAACTGTTTTTT.

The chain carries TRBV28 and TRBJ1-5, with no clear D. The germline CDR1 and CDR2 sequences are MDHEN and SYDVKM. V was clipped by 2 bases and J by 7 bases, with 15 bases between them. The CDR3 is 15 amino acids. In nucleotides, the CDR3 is TGTGCCAGCAGTTTAATGGCCCTCGGGAACCAGCCCCAGCATTTT. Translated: CASSLMALGNQPQHF. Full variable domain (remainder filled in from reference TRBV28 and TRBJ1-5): DVKVTQSSRYLVKRTGEKVFLECVQDMDHENMFWYRQDPGLGLRLIYFSYDVKMKEKGDIPEGYSVSREKKERFSLILESASTNQTSMYLCASSLMALGNQPQHFGDGTRLSIL.

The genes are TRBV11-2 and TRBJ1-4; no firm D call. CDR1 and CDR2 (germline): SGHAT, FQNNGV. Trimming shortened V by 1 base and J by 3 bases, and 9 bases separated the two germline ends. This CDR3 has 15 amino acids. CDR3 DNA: TGTGCCAGCAGCTTAGTGCTGTCGGCTAATGAAAAACTGTTTTTT. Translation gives CASSLVLSANEKLFF.

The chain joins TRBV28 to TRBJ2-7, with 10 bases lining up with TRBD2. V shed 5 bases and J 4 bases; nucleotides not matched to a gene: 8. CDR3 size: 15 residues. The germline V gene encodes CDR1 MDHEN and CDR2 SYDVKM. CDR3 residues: CASSTQREGVYEQYF. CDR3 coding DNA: TGTGCCAGCAGTACCCAGCGGGAGGGAGTGTACGAGCAGTACTTC.

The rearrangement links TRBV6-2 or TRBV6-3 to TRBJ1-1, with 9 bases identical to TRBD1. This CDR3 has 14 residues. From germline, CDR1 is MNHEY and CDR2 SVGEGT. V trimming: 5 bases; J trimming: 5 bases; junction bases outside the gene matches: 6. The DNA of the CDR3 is TGTGCCAGCAGTGACGGACAGGGGTATACTGAAGCTTTCTTT. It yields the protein CASSDGQGYTEAFF.

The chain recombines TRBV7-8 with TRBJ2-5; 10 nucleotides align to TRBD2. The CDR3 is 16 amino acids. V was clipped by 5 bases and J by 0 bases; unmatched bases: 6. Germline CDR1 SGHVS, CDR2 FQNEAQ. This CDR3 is CASSPRLAGNQETQYF. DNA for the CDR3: TGTGCCAGCAGCCCGAGACTAGCGGGTAACCAAGAGACCCAGTACTTC. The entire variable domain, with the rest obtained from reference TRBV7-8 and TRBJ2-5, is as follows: GAGVSQSPRYKVAKRGQDVALRCDPISGHVSLFWYQQALGQGPEFLTYFQNEAQLDKSGLPSDRFFAERPEGSVSTLKIQRTQQEDSAVYLCASSPRLAGNQETQYFGPGTRLLVL.